The 29 T cell receptor beta chains below all came from one sample that was sequenced in a study of T cell responses to AZD1222 COVID-19 vaccine. Measured with immunoSEQ multiplex PCR; TCRdb has only the in-frame clones, and not every one. Altogether more than 100,000 clones are present, about nine tenths being singletons, with the ten largest covering roughly 8%. Sequences were derived from peripheral blood, sampled on day 0 of AZD1222 vaccination. The receptor set was obtained from an adult in good health.

This clone came up once. CDR3 nucleotide sequence: TGTGCCAGCAGCTTACGGACCAGGGACACTGAAGCTTTCTTT. This encodes CASSLRTRDTEAFF. The chain combines TRBV7-6 with TRBJ1-1, with D perhaps matching TRBD1 (5 bases). This CDR3 comprises 14 residues. Germline CDR1 reads SGHVS; CDR2 reads FNYEAQ. V was clipped by 2 bases and J by 3 bases, with 10 bases between them.

CDR3 protein: CASSQELADSYEQYF. DNA for the CDR3: TGCGCCAGCAGCCAAGAATTAGCGGACTCCTACGAGCAGTACTTC. J is TRBJ2-7 and V is TRBV4-1, with a possible D match to TRBD2 (6 bases). Trimming cost V 0 bases and J 0 bases, with 9 bases left between them. Germline lookup yields CDR1 MGHRA and CDR2 YSYEKL. The CDR3 sequence is 15 residues long.

The chain employs TRBV19 and TRBJ2-7; 10 bases are shared with TRBD2. The V gene's germline CDR1 is LNHDA and CDR2 SQIVND (reference sequence). The CDR3 is made up of 16 amino acids. Trimming cost V 4 bases and J 5 bases; bases outside gene matches: 11. CDR3 amino acids: CASSTELAGQPHEQYF. The CDR3 coding sequence is TGTGCCAGTAGTACCGAACTAGCGGGACAACCCCACGAGCAGTACTTC. The full variable domain, with the rest looked up from reference TRBV19 and TRBJ2-7, is DGGITQSPKYLFRKEGQNVTLSCEQNLNHDAMYWYRQDPGQGLRLIYYSQIVNDFQKGDIAEGYSVSREKKESFPLTVTSAQKNPTAFYLCASSTELAGQPHEQYFGPGTRLTVT.

The sample holds one count of this clone. The V gene is TRBV24-1, the J gene TRBJ2-3; TRBD2 matches 9 bases. V lost 0 bases to trimming and J lost 5 bases; unmatched junction nucleotides: 5. CDR3 size: 16 residues. Germline-derived CDR1 and CDR2 are KGHDR and SFDVKD. CDR3 sequence: CATSDLSAGGIDTQYF. The CDR3 DNA follows: TGTGCCACCAGTGATTTGTCTGCGGGAGGGATAGATACGCAGTATTTT.

This chain links TRBV7-3 with TRBJ1-1; D possibly corresponds to TRBD1 (5 bases). V dropped 5 bases and J dropped 4 bases, with 11 bases sitting between them. Germline CDR1 is SGHTA and CDR2 is FQGTGA. The CDR3 is 13 amino acids. This CDR3 reads CASSPSGFTEAFF. The CDR3 DNA reads TGTGCCAGCAGCCCCTCAGGGTTCACTGAAGCTTTCTTT.

The chain employs TRBV2 and TRBJ2-7; D unresolved. The V and J ends lost 7 bases and 3 bases respectively, with 10 bases between them. The CDR3 has 12 amino acids. Germline loops: CDR1 SNHLY, CDR2 FYNNEI. The CDR3 DNA is TGTGCCAGCAAGTTCGAACTCTACGAGCAGTACTTC. It is translated as CASKFELYEQYF.

This clone was observed a single time. V and J are TRBV21-1 and TRBJ1-5; the table's TRBD1 call for D was not verified on the DNA. TRBV21-1 is a listed pseudogene. This CDR3 region has 17 residues. The CDR3: CASSKRRKGQKLSPQHF. Written as DNA, the CDR3 is TGTGCCAGCAGCAAAAGAAGAAAGGGACAGAAACTTTCCCCCCAGCATTTT.

The V and J genes are TRBV7-2 and TRBJ2-5, with 8 bases identical to TRBD1. J was trimmed by 1 base and V by 4 bases; bases with no gene match: 2. The CDR3 has 14 amino acids. Germline V CDR1 and CDR2: SGHTA, FQGNSA. In DNA, the CDR3 is TGTGCCAGCAGCTACGGACAGGGCCAAGAGACCCAGTACTTC. This codes for CASSYGQGQETQYF.

J is TRBJ1-5 and V is TRBV20-1; no firm D call. Deletions cut 3 bases from V and 9 bases from J, with 15 bases between. Germline V gene data show CDR1 as DFQATT and CDR2 as SNEGSKA (reference sequence). The CDR3 sequence is 13 residues long. The CDR3 is CSASLDKMGPQHF. CDR3 coding DNA: TGCAGTGCTAGTCTCGACAAGATGGGGCCCCAGCATTTT.

This chain joins TRBV5-4 and TRBJ2-1, with D maybe TRBD1 (6 bases). V lost 5 bases, J lost 5 bases, and 14 bases lay in between. The CDR3 covers 14 residues. Germline-derived CDR1 and CDR2 are SGHNT and YYREEE (reference sequence). CDR3: CASSLQGFHNEQFF. CDR3 bases: TGTGCCAGCAGTTTACAGGGCTTCCACAATGAGCAGTTCTTC.

This chain connects TRBV3-1 (or the pseudogene TRBV3-2) to TRBJ1-1; a possible D gene is TRBD1 (5 bases). Per the germline V gene, CDR1 is LGHDT and CDR2 is YNNKEL (reference sequence). The CDR3 is made up of 16 amino acids. V was shortened by 5 bases and J by 1 base, with 17 bases between the two germline ends. The chain's CDR3 is CASSSTGSGPNTEAFF. The CDR3 coding sequence is TGTGCCAGCAGCTCGACCGGGTCAGGGCCGAACACTGAAGCTTTCTTT.

This clone was counted once. The chain joins TRBV10-2 to TRBJ1-2, with a possible D match to TRBD1 (5 bases). Trimming took off 2 bases at V and 4 bases at J, with 20 bases between the two ends. This CDR3 is 17 amino acids long. Looked up from germline, CDR1 is WSHSY and CDR2 is SAAADI. The CDR3 nucleotides read TGCGCCAGCAGTGAGGTAGGGGCTGGGCAGCTAAGCTATGGCTACACCTTC. Translation: CASSEVGAGQLSYGYTF.

The chain carries TRBV7-9 and TRBJ2-7, with 8 bases aligning to TRBD2. This CDR3 is 14 amino acids long. With V trimmed by 5 bases and J by 2 bases, 5 bases remained unmatched. Per germline, CDR1 SEHNR and CDR2 FQNEAQ (reference sequence). Here the CDR3 reads CASSLGRGAYEQYF. CDR3 sequence (DNA): TGTGCCAGCAGCCTAGGGCGGGGGGCCTACGAGCAGTACTTC.

The chain carries TRBV27 and TRBJ2-7; D assignment may be TRBD1 or TRBD2 (6 bases each). The V end lost 0 bases, the J end lost 0 bases, and 12 bases lay between the germline ends. CDR1 and CDR2 from the germline V gene are MNHEY and SMNVEV (reference sequence). The CDR3 consists of 16 residues. CDR3 DNA sequence: TGTGCCAGCAGTTTATCGGGGGGCGGGGCCTCCTACGAGCAGTACTTC. It encodes CASSLSGGGASYEQYF.

This clone was seen a handful of times. The chain uses TRBV19 and TRBJ2-3, with 7 bases identical to TRBD1. Germline V gene sequence: CDR1 LNHDA, CDR2 SQIVND (reference sequence). Germline trimming cut 10 bases from V and 6 bases from J; bases unmatched to any gene: 1. The CDR3 covers 10 residues. The CDR3 DNA reads as TGTGCCACCAGGGGGGATACGCAGTATTTT. Its protein is CATRGDTQYF. Using reference TRBV19 and TRBJ2-3 for the parts outside the CDR3, the full variable domain is DGGITQSPKYLFRKEGQNVTLSCEQNLNHDAMYWYRQDPGQGLRLIYYSQIVNDFQKGDIAEGYSVSREKKESFPLTVTSAQKNPTAFYLCATRGDTQYFGPGTRLTVL.

This sequence joins TRBV6-5 and TRBJ2-7; tentatively, D is TRBD2 (6 bases). Looked up from germline, CDR1 is MNHEY and CDR2 is SVGAGI. The CDR3 has 15 residues. The ends were cut back, 6 bases at V and 1 base at J, with 16 bases in the middle. The CDR3 DNA reads TGTGCCAGCAGCTCGACCTGGGGGGTGTCCTACGAGCAGTACTTC. It translates to CASSSTWGVSYEQYF.

The chain combines TRBV19 with TRBJ2-2; possible D gene TRBD2, 6 bases. The ends were cut back, 5 bases at V and 5 bases at J, with 15 bases in the middle. The CDR3 is 15 amino acids. Germline loops: CDR1 LNHDA, CDR2 SQIVND (reference sequence). The CDR3 coding sequence is TGTGCCAGTAGTCGACTAGGTCCGAGTACCGGGGAGCTGTTTTTT. Translating it yields CASSRLGPSTGELFF.

This chain joins TRBV3-1 (or the pseudogene TRBV3-2) and TRBJ2-7; D unclear. This CDR3 has 12 amino acids. The germline V gene encodes CDR1 LGHDT and CDR2 YNNKEL (reference sequence). CDR3 amino acids: CVKGQRHYEQYF. The CDR3 DNA sequence: TGTGTCAAGGGCCAGCGTCATTACGAGCAGTACTTC.

The chain is built from TRBV6-2 or TRBV6-3 and TRBJ1-2; no firm D call. CDR1 is MNHEY, CDR2 SVGEGT, per germline. This CDR3 is 13 amino acids long. With 0 bases removed from V and 6 bases from J, the gap between germline ends came to 8 bases. The CDR3 loop reads CASSYSWRHGYTF. Here the CDR3 DNA reads TGTGCCAGCAGTTACTCCTGGCGACATGGCTACACCTTC.

V is TRBV11-2 and J is TRBJ1-2, with TRBD1 matching over 8 bases. The J segment lost 5 bases and the V segment lost 1 base, leaving 18 bases of the junction unmatched. Germline values: CDR1 SGHAT, CDR2 FQNNGV. This CDR3 region has 19 residues. The CDR3: CASSLGSVVQGAAEYGYTF. In DNA, the CDR3 is TGTGCCAGCAGCTTAGGTAGCGTGGTGCAGGGGGCCGCGGAGTATGGCTACACCTTC.

The J gene is TRBJ1-2, the V gene TRBV6-5; D is unresolved. With 6 bases removed from V and 7 bases from J, the gap between germline ends came to 18 bases. Germline CDR1 and CDR2: MNHEY and SVGAGI. The CDR3 runs to 14 residues. CDR3 loop: CASRDGNPWGGYTF. The CDR3 bases are TGTGCCAGCAGAGACGGAAACCCCTGGGGTGGCTACACCTTC.

This rearrangement joins TRBV6-2 or TRBV6-3 to TRBJ1-5; no reliable D call. The germline V gene encodes CDR1 MNHEY and CDR2 SVGEGT. The V and J ends lost 6 bases and 1 base respectively, with 13 bases between them. The CDR3 totals 15 residues. CDR3 nucleotide sequence: TGTGCCAGCAGCTGGGGTTTTGGGAGCAATCAGCCCCAGCATTTT. It specifies CASSWGFGSNQPQHF.

This clone came up a few times. The V gene is TRBV7-2, the J gene TRBJ2-7, with no clear D. The germline V gene has CDR1 SGHTA and CDR2 FQGNSA. V was shortened by 1 base and J by 5 bases, with 15 bases between the two germline ends. There are 15 residues in the CDR3. This chain's CDR3 is CASSLGFIGSDEQYF. CDR3 nucleotide sequence: TGTGCCAGCAGCTTAGGTTTTATCGGATCGGACGAGCAGTACTTC.

This chain links TRBV4-3 with TRBJ2-6; D is ambiguous. The CDR3 is 17 residues long. The V gene's germline CDR1 is LGHNA and CDR2 YSLEER. Trimming took 0 bases from V and 3 from J, leaving 12 bases between them. CDR3 sequence: CASSQEWANGGANVLTF. The CDR3 nucleotides read TGCGCCAGCAGCCAAGAATGGGCCAATGGTGGGGCCAACGTCCTGACTTTC.

J is TRBJ1-4 and V is TRBV28; 8 bases agree with TRBD1. Germline V gene lookup returns CDR1 MDHEN and CDR2 SYDVKM. The V gene end was trimmed by 11 bases and the J gene end by 0 bases; junction bases not matched to a gene: 5. CDR3 length equals 14 residues. DNA for the CDR3: TGTGCCCTGGGACAGGACCCAACTAATGAAAAACTGTTTTTT. Its translation is CALGQDPTNEKLFF.

The chain carries TRBV7-3 and TRBJ1-2; D is perhaps TRBD1 (5 bases). This CDR3 is built from 16 residues. Trimming stripped 5 bases from V and 7 bases from J, with 23 bases between. Germline CDR1 and CDR2: SGHTA and FQGTGA. The CDR3 region has the DNA TGTGCCAGCAGCCCAGAGGGACGGCAAAGCAAGGGTGGCTACACCTTC. Translating gives CASSPEGRQSKGGYTF.

The genes are TRBV7-2 and TRBJ2-1, with D possibly being TRBD1 or TRBD2 (5 bases each). The V end was cut by 5 bases, the J end by 2 bases, with 10 bases between. There are 14 residues in the CDR3. The V gene's germline CDR1 is SGHTA and CDR2 FQGNSA. The CDR3 nucleotides read TGTGCCAGCAGCCCGGTGGGGGCCTACAATGAGCAGTTCTTC. Translating it yields CASSPVGAYNEQFF.

The V and J genes are TRBV5-1 and TRBJ2-7, with TRBD1 identical over 8 bases. J lost 5 bases, V lost 3 bases, and 1 base had no gene match. The CDR3 spans 12 residues. The germline V gene encodes CDR1 SGHRS and CDR2 YFSETQ. CDR3 DNA sequence: TGCGCCAGCAGCTGGGGACAGGACGAGCAGTACTTC. It translates to CASSWGQDEQYF.

The rearrangement links TRBV6-5 to TRBJ2-7; D is undetermined. CDR1 is MNHEY and CDR2 is SVGAGI in the germline V gene. Trimming pared 5 bases from V and 3 bases from J, leaving 5 bases between. CDR3 length: 11 residues. This chain's CDR3 is CASSNNYEQYF. CDR3 DNA sequence: TGTGCCAGCAGTAATAACTACGAGCAGTACTTC.